A single sample gave rise to the 2 T cell receptor beta chains below, sequenced in a study of T cell changes during pregnancy in multiple sclerosis. Profiling relied on immunoSEQ multiplex PCR, and the TCRdb table lists in-frame clones only, not all of them. The repertoire holds about 17,000 clones, with roughly four fifths as singletons. The sequencing here drew on CD8+ T cells from peripheral blood mononuclear cells, taken in the second trimester of pregnancy. These receptors all stem from a female donor in good health, enrolled as a control in a pregnancy study.

The genes are TRBV14 and TRBJ1-1; tentatively, D is TRBD1 (5 bases). CDR3 length: 16 amino acids. The germline CDR1 and CDR2 sequences are SGHDN and FVKESK. Trimming took 10 bases from V and 5 from J, leaving 26 bases between them. The CDR3 sequence: CATAGREGMLRTEAFF. In DNA form, the CDR3 reads TGTGCCACCGCGGGTAGGGAGGGGATGTTGAGAACTGAAGCTTTCTTT.

The chain recombines TRBV4-3 with TRBJ2-5; 8 nucleotides align to TRBD1. After removal of 3 bases from V and 0 bases from J, the junction contained 3 bases not matched to a gene. This CDR3 is 15 amino acids long. Germline assignment: CDR1 LGHNA and CDR2 YSLEER. CDR3 DNA sequence: TGCGCCAGCAGCCAGCGACAGGGGAACCAAGAGACCCAGTACTTC. Residues: CASSQRQGNQETQYF.